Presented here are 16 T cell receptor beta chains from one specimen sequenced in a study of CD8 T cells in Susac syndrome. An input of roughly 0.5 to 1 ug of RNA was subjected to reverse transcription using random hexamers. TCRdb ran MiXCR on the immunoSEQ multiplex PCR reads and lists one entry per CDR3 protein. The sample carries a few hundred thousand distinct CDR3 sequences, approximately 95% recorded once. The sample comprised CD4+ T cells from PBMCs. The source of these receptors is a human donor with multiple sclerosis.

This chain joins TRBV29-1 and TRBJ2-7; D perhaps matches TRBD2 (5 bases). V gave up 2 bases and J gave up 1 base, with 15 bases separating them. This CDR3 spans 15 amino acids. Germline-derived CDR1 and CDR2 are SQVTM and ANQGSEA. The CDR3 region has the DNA TGCAGCGTTGAAAGGGCTCGGGGAAAGTCCTACGAGCAGTACTTC. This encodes CSVERARGKSYEQYF.

Written as DNA, the CDR3 is TGTGCCTGGACATTGGGGTCGGGCACTGAAGCTTTCTTT. Amino acid sequence: CAWTLGSGTEAFF. The gene calls are TRBV30 and TRBJ1-1, with D hard to call. V lost 4 bases and J 4 bases, leaving 13 bases between the germline ends. The CDR3 is made up of 13 amino acids. CDR1 and CDR2 from the germline V gene are GTSNPN and SVGIG (reference sequence).

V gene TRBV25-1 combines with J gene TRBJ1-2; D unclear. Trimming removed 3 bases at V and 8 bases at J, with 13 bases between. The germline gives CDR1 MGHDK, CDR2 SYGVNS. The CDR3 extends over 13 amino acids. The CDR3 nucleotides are TGTGCCAGCAGTGAGGGCCTCGTGAAAGGCTACACCTTC. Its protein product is CASSEGLVKGYTF.

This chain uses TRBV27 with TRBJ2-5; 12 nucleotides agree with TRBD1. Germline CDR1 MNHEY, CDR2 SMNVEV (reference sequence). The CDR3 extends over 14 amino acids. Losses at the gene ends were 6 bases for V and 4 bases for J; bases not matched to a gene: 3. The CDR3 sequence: CASRGQGARETQYF. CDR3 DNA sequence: TGTGCCAGCAGGGGACAGGGGGCGCGAGAGACCCAGTACTTC.

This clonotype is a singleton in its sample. The CDR3: CASSWDRAIPLQEQYF. CDR3 coding DNA: TGCGCCAGCAGCTGGGACAGGGCAATCCCCCTACAGGAGCAGTACTTC. The chain combines TRBV5-1 with TRBJ2-7; 9 bases align to TRBD1. Trimming removed 3 bases from V and 7 bases from J; junction bases left unmatched: 14. Germline assignment: CDR1 SGHRS and CDR2 YFSETQ. The CDR3 is made up of 16 amino acids.

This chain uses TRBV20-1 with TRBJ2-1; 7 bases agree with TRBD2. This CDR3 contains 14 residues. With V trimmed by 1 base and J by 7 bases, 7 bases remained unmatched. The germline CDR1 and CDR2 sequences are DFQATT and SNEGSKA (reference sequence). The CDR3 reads CSARGLAWANEQFF. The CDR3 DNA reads TGCAGTGCTAGAGGACTAGCTTGGGCGAATGAGCAGTTCTTC.

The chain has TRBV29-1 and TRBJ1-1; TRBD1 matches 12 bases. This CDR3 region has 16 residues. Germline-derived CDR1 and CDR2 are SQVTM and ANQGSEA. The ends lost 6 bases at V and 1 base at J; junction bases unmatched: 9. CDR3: CSVTGTGGRKNTEAFF. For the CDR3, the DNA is TGCAGCGTGACCGGGACAGGGGGCAGGAAGAACACTGAAGCTTTCTTT.

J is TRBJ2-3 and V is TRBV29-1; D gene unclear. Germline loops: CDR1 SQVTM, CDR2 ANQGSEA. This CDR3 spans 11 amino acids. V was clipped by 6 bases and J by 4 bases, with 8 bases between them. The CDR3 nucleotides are TGCAGCGTGGTTCACCCAGATACGCAGTATTTT. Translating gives CSVVHPDTQYF.

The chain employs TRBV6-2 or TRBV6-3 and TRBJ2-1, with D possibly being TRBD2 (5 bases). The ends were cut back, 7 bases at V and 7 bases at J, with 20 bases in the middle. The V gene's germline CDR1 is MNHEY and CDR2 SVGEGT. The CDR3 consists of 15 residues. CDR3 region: CASKGLVHGENEQFF. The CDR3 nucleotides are TGTGCCAGCAAAGGCCTGGTACACGGGGAGAATGAGCAGTTCTTC.

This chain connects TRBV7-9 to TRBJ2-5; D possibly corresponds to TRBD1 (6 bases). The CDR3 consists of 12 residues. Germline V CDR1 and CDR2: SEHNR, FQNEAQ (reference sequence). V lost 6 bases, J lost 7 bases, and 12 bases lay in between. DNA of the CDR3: TGTGCCAGCAGTTCTAAACAGGGGACCCAGTACTTC. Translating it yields CASSSKQGTQYF.

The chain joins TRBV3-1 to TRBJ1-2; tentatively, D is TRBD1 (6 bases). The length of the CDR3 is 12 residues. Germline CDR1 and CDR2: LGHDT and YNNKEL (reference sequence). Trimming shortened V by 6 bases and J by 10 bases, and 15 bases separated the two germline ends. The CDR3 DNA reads TGTGCCAGCAGTCAGCCGGGACAAACCTACACCTTC. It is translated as CASSQPGQTYTF. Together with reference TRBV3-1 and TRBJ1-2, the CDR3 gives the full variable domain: DTAVSQTPKYLVTQMGNDKSIKCEQNLGHDTMYWYKQDSKKFLKIMFSYNNKELIINETVPNRFSPKSPDKAHLNLHINSLELGDSAVYFCASSQPGQTYTFGSGTRLTVV.

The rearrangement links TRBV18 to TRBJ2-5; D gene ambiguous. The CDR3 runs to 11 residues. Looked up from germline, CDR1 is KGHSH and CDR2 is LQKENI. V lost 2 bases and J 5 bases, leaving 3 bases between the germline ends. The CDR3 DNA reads TGTGCCAGCTCACCATTCGAGACCCAGTACTTC. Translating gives CASSPFETQYF.

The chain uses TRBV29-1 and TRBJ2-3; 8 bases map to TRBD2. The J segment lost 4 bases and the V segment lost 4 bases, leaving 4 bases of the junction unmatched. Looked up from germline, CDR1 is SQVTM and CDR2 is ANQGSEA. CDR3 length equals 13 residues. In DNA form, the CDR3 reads TGCAGCGTTGCAGCGGGAGTGTCAGATACGCAGTATTTT. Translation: CSVAAGVSDTQYF.

The CDR3, as DNA: TGTGCCAGCAGTGCCCAACGAATGGAGTACTTC. It codes for CASSAQRMEYF. The rearrangement uses TRBV25-1 and TRBJ2-7; D gene uncertain. V shed 4 bases and J shed 11 bases, with 12 bases lying between them. The V gene's germline CDR1 is MGHDK and CDR2 SYGVNS. The CDR3 has 11 amino acids.

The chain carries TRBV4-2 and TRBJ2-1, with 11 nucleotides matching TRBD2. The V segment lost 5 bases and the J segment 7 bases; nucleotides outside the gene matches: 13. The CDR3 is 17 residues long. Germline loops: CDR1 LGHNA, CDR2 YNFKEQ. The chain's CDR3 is CASSYSGTSGLTNEQFF. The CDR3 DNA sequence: TGTGCCAGCAGCTACTCCGGGACTAGCGGCCTGACTAATGAGCAGTTCTTC.

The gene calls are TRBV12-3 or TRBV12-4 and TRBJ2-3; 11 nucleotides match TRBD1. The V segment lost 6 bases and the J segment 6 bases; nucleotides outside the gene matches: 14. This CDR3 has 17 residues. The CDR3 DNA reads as TGTGCCAGCAGCCAGCGGACAGGGGGCTTCCCCCGGGATACGCAGTATTTT. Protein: CASSQRTGGFPRDTQYF.